The 17 T cell receptor beta chains below come from one sample, sequenced in a study of tumor T cells in aggressive B-cell lymphoma. Sequencing used immunoSEQ multiplex PCR; TCRdb keeps in-frame clones, though not all of them. The table has 1,200 or so clones, 80% to 95% seen once. The specimen was tumor tissue. These receptors came from an adult with diffuse large B cell lymphoma.

This clone was seen a few times. The V gene is TRBV19, the J gene TRBJ2-1, with D possibly being TRBD1 (6 bases). This CDR3 spans 14 amino acids. Trimming removed 4 bases at V and 7 bases at J, with 14 bases between. The germline V gene encodes CDR1 LNHDA and CDR2 SQIVND (reference sequence). The CDR3 DNA is TGTGCCAGTAGTACCTACAGGGTCGGTAATGAGCAGTTCTTC. It specifies CASSTYRVGNEQFF.

This chain links TRBV7-8 with TRBJ2-7; D might be TRBD2 (5 bases). V was shortened by 5 bases and J by 5 bases, with 16 bases between the two germline ends. CDR1 is SGHVS, CDR2 FQNEAQ, per germline. The CDR3 is made up of 14 amino acids. The CDR3 bases are TGTGCCAGCAGCAATTTGGGCGGGTTCGACGAGCAGTACTTC. It yields the protein CASSNLGGFDEQYF.

The rearrangement joins TRBV20-1 to TRBJ1-1; a weak D match, TRBD1 (5 bases). The CDR3 has 11 residues. The V end was cut by 7 bases, the J end by 1 base, with 7 bases between. Per germline, CDR1 DFQATT and CDR2 SNEGSKA (reference sequence). This chain's CDR3 is CSVTGNTEAFF. DNA for the CDR3: TGCAGTGTCACAGGGAACACTGAAGCTTTCTTT.

CDR3 sequence (DNA): TGTGCCAGCAGCTTAATCGCGGGAGGCTCCTACAATGAGCAGTTCTTC. Translation gives CASSLIAGGSYNEQFF. This chain uses TRBV7-9 with TRBJ2-1, with TRBD2 matching 8 bases. V dropped 2 bases and J dropped 0; count of bases not matched to a gene: 3. The CDR3 consists of 16 residues. The germline V gene has CDR1 SEHNR and CDR2 FQNEAQ (reference sequence).

This rearrangement joins TRBV6-1 to TRBJ1-1; maybe TRBD1 (5 bases). Per germline, CDR1 MNHNS and CDR2 SASEGT. There are 14 residues in the CDR3. V was clipped by 2 bases and J by 7 bases, with 14 bases between them. The DNA for the CDR3 is TGTGCCAGCAGTGAACTCGGGGGGGGAGGTGAAGCTTTCTTT. Amino acids: CASSELGGGGEAFF.

The V call is TRBV5-1, the J call TRBJ2-7, with a tentative D call TRBD1 (6 bases). With 0 bases removed from V and 5 bases from J, the gap between germline ends came to 12 bases. This CDR3 is 14 amino acids long. Per germline, CDR1 SGHRS and CDR2 YFSETQ. The CDR3 DNA reads TGCGCCAGCAGCTTGGGGACAGTTGCCAACGAGCAGTACTTC. Encoded protein: CASSLGTVANEQYF.

This clone was observed a handful of times. The gene calls are TRBV11-1 and TRBJ1-5; possible D gene TRBD1, 6 bases. This CDR3 has 15 residues. Germline lookup yields CDR1 SGHAT and CDR2 FQDESV (reference sequence). Trimming took 5 bases from V and 4 from J, leaving 15 bases between them. The CDR3 DNA sequence: TGTGCCAGCAGCCCGCAACAGGGAAAGAATCAGCCCCAGCATTTT. It translates to CASSPQQGKNQPQHF.

The gene calls are TRBV5-1 and TRBJ2-7; D is possibly TRBD1 (5 bases). Looked up from germline, CDR1 is SGHRS and CDR2 is YFSETQ. V was shortened by 2 bases and J by 0 bases, with 9 bases between the two germline ends. The CDR3 covers 14 residues. Here the CDR3 reads CASSFDSRSYEQYF. CDR3 nucleotide sequence: TGCGCCAGCAGCTTCGACAGCCGCTCCTACGAGCAGTACTTC.

The chain combines TRBV14 with TRBJ2-7; no clear D gene. Trimming stripped 4 bases from V and 6 bases from J, with 10 bases between. The CDR3 contains 12 residues. The germline V gene encodes CDR1 SGHDN and CDR2 FVKESK. CDR3 coding DNA: TGTGCCAGCAGCCCAGGTTTCAGCGAGCAGTACTTC. This translates into CASSPGFSEQYF.

The V and J genes are TRBV6-1 and TRBJ2-7; 8 bases align to TRBD1. The CDR3 consists of 15 residues. Germline CDR1 is MNHNS and CDR2 is SASEGT. V shed 3 bases, J shed 0 bases, and the junction held 4 bases outside the gene matches. CDR3 DNA: TGTGCCAGCAGTGAGGGACAGGAGCCCTCCTACGAGCAGTACTTC. This codes for CASSEGQEPSYEQYF.

The chain uses TRBV9 and TRBJ2-3; no definite D call. The ends were cut back, 6 bases at V and 3 bases at J, with 23 bases in the middle. Germline CDR1 reads SGDLS; CDR2 reads YYNGEE. The CDR3 totals 17 residues. CDR3 DNA: TGTGCCAGCATGATCGATACTGCGTCTACGTCGACAGATACGCAGTATTTT. Its protein product is CASMIDTASTSTDTQYF.

The gene calls are TRBV2 and TRBJ2-4; 7 bases align to TRBD2. The length of the CDR3 is 13 residues. The V and J ends lost 8 bases and 1 base, in that order; junction bases with no gene match: 2. Germline CDR1 is SNHLY and CDR2 is FYNNEI. CDR3 sequence reads: CASGREAKNIQYF. The CDR3 DNA follows: TGTGCCAGCGGGAGGGAGGCCAAAAACATTCAGTACTTC.

The chain carries TRBV9 and TRBJ1-2, with TRBD1 matching 8 bases. This CDR3 spans 15 amino acids. V gave up 2 bases and J gave up 8 bases; unmatched junction bases: 11. From germline, CDR1 is SGDLS and CDR2 YYNGEE. The CDR3 DNA reads TGTGCCAGCAGCGTCGGACAGGGAAAGGTAGAAGGCTACACCTTC. It yields the protein CASSVGQGKVEGYTF.

The chain recombines TRBV11-2 with TRBJ2-2; 7 bases are a match to TRBD1. Germline V gives CDR1 SGHAT, CDR2 FQNNGV. This CDR3 spans 15 amino acids. V lost 6 bases and J lost 1; bases outside the gene matches: 5. The chain's CDR3 is CASRRTGENTGELFF. In nucleotides, the CDR3 is TGTGCCAGCAGGCGGACAGGAGAGAACACCGGGGAGCTGTTTTTT.

The chain joins TRBV18 to TRBJ2-5, with D possibly TRBD2 on 5 matching bases. CDR3 length: 13 amino acids. Germline-derived CDR1 and CDR2 are KGHSH and LQKENI. V lost 6 bases and J lost 3, with 11 bases in between. The DNA for the CDR3 is TGTGCCAGCTCGTGGGAGATAAAAGAGACCCAGTACTTC. Protein sequence: CASSWEIKETQYF. The full variable domain, its missing parts supplied by reference TRBV18 and TRBJ2-5, is NAGVMQNPRHLVRRRGQEARLRCSPMKGHSHVYWYRQLPEEGLKFMVYLQKENIIDESGMPKERFSAEFPKEGPSILRIQQVVRGDSAAYFCASSWEIKETQYFGPGTRLLVL.

The count of this clone is one. The CDR3 spells CASSPIRSAYEQYF. The CDR3 DNA sequence: TGTGCCAGCTCACCAATCAGGTCCGCCTACGAGCAGTACTTC. This chain links TRBV18 with TRBJ2-7, with unresolved D. The V and J ends lost 2 bases and 2 bases respectively, with 10 bases between them. CDR3 length: 14 residues. CDR1 and CDR2 (germline): KGHSH, LQKENI.

The genes are TRBV15 and TRBJ2-5; tentative D call: TRBD2 (6 bases). V lost 5 bases, J lost 10 bases, and 26 bases lay in between. The germline CDR1 and CDR2 sequences are LNHNV and YYDKDF (reference sequence). This CDR3 region has 16 residues. CDR3 DNA: TGTGCCACCAGCTCCGTCGGGGGAGGTCCCATAGGGAGCCAGTACTTC. Amino acid sequence: CATSSVGGGPIGSQYF.